Presented here are 32 T cell receptor beta chains from one specimen sequenced in a study of T cell clones after liver transplantation. Some clones are missing from TCRdb's copy, which holds only in-frame ones; the method was immunoSEQ multiplex PCR. Among tens of thousands of clones, 65% to 85% were seen once, and the ten largest hold roughly a third. This specimen was CD8+ T cells from blood, taken roughly 55 months after liver transplant. The receptors originated from a human patient who received a liver transplant. Some T cells may be transferred from the graft donor.

The chain carries TRBV7-9 and TRBJ1-3; D is unclear. This CDR3 comprises 15 residues. The V gene's germline CDR1 is SEHNR and CDR2 FQNEAQ (reference sequence). The ends were cut back, 5 bases at V and 4 bases at J, with 15 bases in the middle. The CDR3 coding sequence is TGTGCCAGCAGCCCCACCAGCGCCTTAGGAAACACCATATATTTT. Protein product: CASSPTSALGNTIYF.

The genes are TRBV6-5 and TRBJ2-7; the match to TRBD1 covers 11 bases. V was pared by 2 bases and J by 1 base, with 1 base of the junction left unmatched. CDR1 MNHEY and CDR2 SVGAGI come from the germline V gene. This CDR3 has 15 residues. The CDR3 spells CASSYGTGGSYEQYF. CDR3 bases: TGTGCCAGCAGTTACGGGACAGGGGGGTCCTACGAGCAGTACTTC.

This clone was observed once. The chain uses TRBV7-2 and TRBJ2-5, with 10 bases matching TRBD2. The V gene's germline CDR1 is SGHTA and CDR2 FQGNSA. This CDR3 has 16 amino acids. The V and J ends lost 2 bases and 4 bases, in that order; junction bases with no gene match: 7. The CDR3: CASSLTQRGGRETQYF. The CDR3 region has the DNA TGTGCCAGCAGCTTAACCCAGCGGGGGGGCCGAGAGACCCAGTACTTC.

V and J are TRBV5-6 and TRBJ2-7; no firm D call. The CDR3 is 14 amino acids. Trimming took 2 bases from V and 3 from J, leaving 12 bases between them. Per the germline V gene, CDR1 is SGHDT and CDR2 is YYEEEE. As DNA, the CDR3 is TGTGCCAGCAGCTTTCTCGCGTCTGGCTACGAGCAGTACTTC. Protein: CASSFLASGYEQYF.

A single count supports this clone. This chain uses TRBV29-1 with TRBJ2-2; no reliable D call. The CDR3 contains 13 residues. The V end lost 2 bases, the J end lost 0 bases, and 4 bases lay between the germline ends. Germline V gives CDR1 SQVTM, CDR2 ANQGSEA. CDR3 protein: CSVEKANTGELFF. The CDR3 nucleotides read TGCAGCGTTGAAAAGGCGAACACCGGGGAGCTGTTTTTT.

The chain employs TRBV19 and TRBJ1-1; 7 nucleotides line up with TRBD1. The V gene's germline CDR1 is LNHDA and CDR2 SQIVND (reference sequence). The trim removed 3 bases at V and 6 bases at J, leaving 4 bases unmatched. The CDR3 is 13 residues long. CDR3 nucleotides: TGTGCCAGTAGTATCGGGCAGGGGGCTGAAGCTTTCTTT. Its translation is CASSIGQGAEAFF.

The chain is built from TRBV11-2 and TRBJ2-7; D is perhaps TRBD1 (6 bases). The CDR3 is made up of 16 amino acids. CDR1 is SGHAT, CDR2 FQNNGV, per germline. The V and J ends lost 5 bases and 0 bases respectively, with 17 bases between them. The CDR3 region is CASSQYDQGLSYEQYF. DNA for the CDR3: TGTGCCAGCAGCCAATATGATCAGGGGCTCTCCTACGAGCAGTACTTC.

This clone was seen more than once but under ten times. This rearrangement joins TRBV6-1 to TRBJ1-2, with a possible D match to TRBD1 (5 bases). Between the trimmed V and J ends, which lost 1 base and 6 bases, there was a span of 18 bases. The germline V gene encodes CDR1 MNHNS and CDR2 SASEGT. The CDR3 has 16 amino acids. Here the CDR3 DNA reads TGTGCCAGCAGTGAAGATGAAGGCCTAAGGGGTGATGGCTACACCTTC. It codes for CASSEDEGLRGDGYTF.

The rearrangement links TRBV13 to TRBJ2-1; tentatively, D is TRBD1 or TRBD2 (6 bases each). V was pared by 5 bases and J by 1 base, with 18 bases between. The CDR3 runs to 17 residues. In germline, CDR1 is PRHDT, CDR2 FYEKMQ (reference sequence). In DNA, the CDR3 is TGTGCCAGCAGCCCCCCTAGGGGGGCCCCTTCCTACAATGAGCAGTTCTTC. It encodes CASSPPRGAPSYNEQFF.

The genes are TRBV19 and TRBJ1-1; D gene uncertain. Trimming took off 5 bases at V and 6 bases at J, with 7 bases between the two ends. The CDR3 sequence is 11 residues long. Germline V gene data show CDR1 as LNHDA and CDR2 as SQIVND (reference sequence). The CDR3 here is CASSADAEAFF. CDR3 in DNA: TGTGCCAGTAGTGCGGACGCTGAAGCTTTCTTT.

J is TRBJ2-7 and V is TRBV27; the D is unclear. Germline V CDR1 and CDR2: MNHEY, SMNVEV (reference sequence). The CDR3 sequence is 14 residues long. The germline V and J ends were trimmed by 6 bases and 3 bases, with 15 bases remaining between them. CDR3 loop: CASSQGIRGYEQYF. As DNA, the CDR3 is TGTGCCAGCAGCCAAGGGATTAGAGGCTACGAGCAGTACTTC.

This chain connects TRBV6-6 to TRBJ2-7, with D possibly being TRBD2 (5 bases). There are 14 residues in the CDR3. V was clipped by 0 bases and J by 3 bases, with 9 bases between them. CDR1 and CDR2 (germline): MNHNY, SVGAGI (reference sequence). The CDR3 loop is CASSYSSGVYEQYF. The DNA of the CDR3 is TGTGCCAGCAGTTACTCGTCCGGGGTCTACGAGCAGTACTTC.

This chain joins TRBV7-9 and TRBJ2-3, with D possibly TRBD2 on 5 matching bases. The ends were cut back, 11 bases at V and 7 bases at J, with 10 bases in the middle. This CDR3 has 10 residues. Germline V gives CDR1 SEHNR, CDR2 FQNEAQ (reference sequence). The CDR3 region is CAGLPHTQYF. As DNA, the CDR3 is TGTGCCGGACTGCCACATACGCAGTATTTT.

The chain is built from TRBV2 and TRBJ2-3, with D uncertain. V was clipped by 4 bases and J by 4 bases, with 9 bases between them. Germline CDR1 and CDR2: SNHLY and FYNNEI. The CDR3 consists of 13 residues. The CDR3 region is CASSGSPSDTQYF. The CDR3 DNA sequence: TGTGCCAGCAGTGGATCCCCGTCAGATACGCAGTATTTT.

This chain joins TRBV27 and TRBJ1-1; possible D gene TRBD1, 5 bases. V shed 2 bases and J shed 1 base, with 14 bases lying between them. This CDR3 comprises 16 residues. Looked up from germline, CDR1 is MNHEY and CDR2 is SMNVEV (reference sequence). CDR3 loop: CASSLGLGGGNTEAFF. CDR3 bases: TGTGCCAGCAGTTTAGGTCTCGGGGGAGGGAACACTGAAGCTTTCTTT.

The chain employs TRBV19 and TRBJ2-6; TRBD2 might be the D (5 bases). V lost 7 bases to trimming and J lost 0 bases, with 16 bases between them. This CDR3 spans 17 amino acids. Germline V gene data show CDR1 as LNHDA and CDR2 as SQIVND (reference sequence). In DNA, the CDR3 is TGTGCCAGTACCTCCCTTGCTCGGGACTCTGGGGCCAACGTCCTGACTTTC. Translation: CASTSLARDSGANVLTF.

Concerning this clone itself: This sample also contains other DNA sequences that code for the same CDR3. V and J are TRBV4-1 and TRBJ2-7, with TRBD2 as a possible D gene (5 bases). CDR3 size: 13 residues. In germline, CDR1 is MGHRA, CDR2 YSYEKL. The V end was cut by 3 bases, the J end by 5 bases, with 11 bases between. This CDR3 reads CASSQVRDDEQYF. In DNA form, the CDR3 reads TGCGCCAGCAGCCAGGTCCGGGATGACGAGCAGTACTTC.

J is TRBJ2-7 and V is TRBV6-1; D not resolved. Trimming left V 2 bases short and J 3 bases short, with 11 bases between. The CDR3 consists of 14 residues. Germline V gives CDR1 MNHNS, CDR2 SASEGT. The CDR3 is CASSESPLGYEQYF. DNA of the CDR3: TGTGCCAGCAGTGAATCACCTCTAGGCTACGAGCAGTACTTC.

The V gene is TRBV19, the J gene TRBJ1-5; D is possibly TRBD1 (6 bases). The CDR3 extends over 17 amino acids. V was trimmed by 1 base and J by 3 bases, leaving 16 bases between them. Germline V lookup: CDR1 LNHDA, CDR2 SQIVND (reference sequence). The CDR3 is CASSIVGGPSPNQPQHF. CDR3 bases: TGTGCCAGTAGTATAGTAGGGGGGCCCTCGCCCAATCAGCCCCAGCATTTT.

CDR3 sequence: CASSVSRVSYNEQFF. In DNA, the CDR3 is TGTGCCAGCAGCGTATCGAGGGTATCCTACAATGAGCAGTTCTTC. This chain connects TRBV9 to TRBJ2-1; D possibly corresponds to TRBD2 (5 bases). With 1 base removed from V and 1 base from J, the gap between germline ends came to 9 bases. Germline CDR1 and CDR2: SGDLS and YYNGEE. This CDR3 is 15 amino acids long.

This clone came up a few times. This chain connects TRBV5-1 to TRBJ2-2; tentatively, D is TRBD2 (6 bases). CDR1 and CDR2 from the germline V gene are SGHRS and YFSETQ. CDR3 length: 15 amino acids. Trimming took 7 bases from V and 5 from J, leaving 18 bases between them. CDR3 nucleotides: TGCGCCAGCTATCACGACCCAGGAGGGACCGGGGAGCTGTTTTTT. This sequence encodes CASYHDPGGTGELFF. Full variable domain (rest looked up from reference TRBV5-1 and TRBJ2-2): KAGVTQTPRYLIKTRGQQVTLSCSPISGHRSVSWYQQTPGQGLQFLFEYFSETQRNKGNFPGRFSGRQFSNSRSEMNVSTLELGDSALYLCASYHDPGGTGELFFGEGSRLTVL.

A single count supports this clone. This chain uses TRBV6-1 with TRBJ1-2; 8 bases fit TRBD1. Germline CDR1 reads MNHNS; CDR2 reads SASEGT. This CDR3 has 15 amino acids. V shed 2 bases and J 1 base; nucleotides not matched to a gene: 3. CDR3 protein: CASSERQGYNYGYTF. CDR3 DNA: TGTGCCAGCAGTGAAAGACAGGGGTATAACTATGGCTACACCTTC.

This sequence joins TRBV19 and TRBJ1-5, with 9 bases that match TRBD1. V trimming: 10 bases; J trimming: 6 bases; junction bases outside the gene matches: 16. The CDR3 totals 16 residues. Germline-derived CDR1 and CDR2 are LNHDA and SQIVND (reference sequence). In DNA form, the CDR3 reads TGTGCCACCGAACGCCAGGACAGGGGATTGGGTCAGCCCCAGCATTTT. It is translated as CATERQDRGLGQPQHF.

V and J are TRBV28 and TRBJ1-4; possibly TRBD1 for D (5 bases). The CDR3 consists of 16 residues. V lost 3 bases and J 5 bases, leaving 16 bases between the germline ends. Looked up from germline, CDR1 is MDHEN and CDR2 is SYDVKM. The CDR3 DNA is TGTGCCAGCAGTTTTGGAGGGCTTGGGGGAAATGAAAAACTGTTTTTT. This encodes CASSFGGLGGNEKLFF.

This clone was recorded only once. The chain links TRBV6-5 to TRBJ2-3, with D uncertain. V was clipped by 2 bases and J by 5 bases, with 8 bases between them. Germline V gene data show CDR1 as MNHEY and CDR2 as SVGAGI. The CDR3 loop spans 13 amino acids. CDR3 nucleotide sequence: TGTGCCAGCAGTTACGACCAGTTAGATACGCAGTATTTT. Its translation: CASSYDQLDTQYF.

The chain employs TRBV19 and TRBJ1-6; tentatively, D is TRBD1 (5 bases). There are 17 residues in the CDR3. V lost 5 bases and J 9 bases, leaving 23 bases between the germline ends. Germline lookup yields CDR1 LNHDA and CDR2 SQIVND (reference sequence). In nucleotides, the CDR3 is TGTGCCAGTAGTTCCTACGGTGACAGCCGACTCGTTTCACCCCTCCACTTT. Amino acids: CASSSYGDSRLVSPLHF.

The chain combines TRBV11-1 with TRBJ1-1; TRBD1 matches 9 bases. The V gene's germline CDR1 is SGHAT and CDR2 FQDESV (reference sequence). J was trimmed by 4 bases and V by 7 bases; bases with no gene match: 4. This CDR3 spans 13 amino acids. The CDR3, as DNA: TGTGCCAGCACCGGACAGGGGAGCACTGAAGCTTTCTTT. Amino acids: CASTGQGSTEAFF.

The CDR3 reads CASWHRTYSTDTQYF. The CDR3 bases are TGTGCCAGCTGGCACAGGACCTATAGCACAGATACGCAGTATTTT. The V call is TRBV28, the J call TRBJ2-3; D might be TRBD1 (5 bases). The V and J ends lost 8 bases and 0 bases respectively, with 15 bases between them. The germline CDR1 and CDR2 sequences are MDHEN and SYDVKM. The length of the CDR3 is 15 residues.

J is TRBJ2-3 and V is TRBV4-1; 9 bases fit TRBD1. Germline V gene sequence: CDR1 MGHRA, CDR2 YSYEKL. This CDR3 is built from 16 residues. Trimming at V came to 0 bases and at J to 3 bases, leaving 4 bases not matched to a gene. CDR3 loop: CASSQEEGQGTDTQYF. CDR3 DNA sequence: TGCGCCAGCAGCCAAGAGGAAGGACAGGGGACAGATACGCAGTATTTT.

The chain employs TRBV29-1 and TRBJ2-1; D is possibly TRBD1 or TRBD2 (5 bases each). This CDR3 has 12 amino acids. Trimming pared 3 bases from V and 6 bases from J, leaving 9 bases between. CDR1 and CDR2 from the germline V gene are SQVTM and ANQGSEA. CDR3 DNA sequence: TGCAGCGTTGATGGGGGTCTCAATGAGCAGTTCTTC. This gives the protein CSVDGGLNEQFF.

This rearrangement joins TRBV5-8 to TRBJ2-3, with D perhaps given as TRBD1 or TRBD2 (5 bases each). CDR1 is SGHTS and CDR2 is YDEGEE in the germline V gene. Deletions cut 0 bases from V and 9 bases from J, with 17 bases between. The CDR3 extends over 15 amino acids. The CDR3 coding sequence is TGTGCCAGCAGCTTGGGGGACCGAAGGACTGGAACGCAGTATTTT. This gives the protein CASSLGDRRTGTQYF.

The rearrangement links TRBV28 to TRBJ2-2, with 15 bases that match TRBD2. The CDR3 loop spans 16 amino acids. Losses at the gene ends were 6 bases for V and 5 bases for J; bases not matched to a gene: 4. The germline V gene has CDR1 MDHEN and CDR2 SYDVKM. Here the CDR3 DNA reads TGTGCCAGCAGAGTAGGACTAGCGGGGGGGACCGGGGAGCTGTTTTTT. It specifies CASRVGLAGGTGELFF.